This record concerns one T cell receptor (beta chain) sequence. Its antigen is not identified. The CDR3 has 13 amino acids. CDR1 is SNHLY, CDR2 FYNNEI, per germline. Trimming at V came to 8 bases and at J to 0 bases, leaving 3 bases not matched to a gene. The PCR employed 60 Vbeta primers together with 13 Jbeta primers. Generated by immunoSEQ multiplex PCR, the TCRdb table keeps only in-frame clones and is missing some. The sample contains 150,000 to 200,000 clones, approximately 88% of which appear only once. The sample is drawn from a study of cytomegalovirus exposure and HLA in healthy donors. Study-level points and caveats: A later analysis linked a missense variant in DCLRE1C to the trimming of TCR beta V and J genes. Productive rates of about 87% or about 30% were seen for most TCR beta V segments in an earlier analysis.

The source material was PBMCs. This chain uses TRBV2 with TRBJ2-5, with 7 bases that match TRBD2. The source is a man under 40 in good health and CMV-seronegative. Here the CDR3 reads CASGREYQETQYF. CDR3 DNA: TGTGCCAGCGGGCGGGAGTACCAAGAGACCCAGTACTTC.